The TCR beta chain described here comes from a study of blood T cell repertoires in COVID-19. Study-level background: Nucleic acid was either cDNA or gDNA, and it came from T cells, B-cell-depleted T cells, or PBMCs.

V lost 3 bases, J lost 2 bases, and 8 bases stayed unmatched. This CDR3 has 16 residues. Germline V gene lookup returns CDR1 SGDLS and CDR2 YYNGEE. In the original workflow: It was from reference gene primer amplification that nucleated cell counts were estimated. Some clones are missing from TCRdb's copy, which holds only in-frame ones; the method was immunoSEQ multiplex PCR. Clonal size and the V and J genes are those of that table, whereas D and trimming came from the DNA. The sample records about 240,000 clones, about 86% being singletons. This chain links TRBV9 with TRBJ2-7; 10 positions agree with TRBD1. The specimen sequenced was peripheral blood. The sequence derives from an elderly woman with acute or convalescent COVID-19. CDR3 nucleotide sequence: TGTGCCAGCAGCGCGGAGTGGGGGACAGGGGCCTACGAGCAGTACTTC. This translates into CASSAEWGTGAYEQYF. Filled out from reference TRBV9 and TRBJ2-7, the complete variable domain reads DSGVTQTPKHLITATGQRVTLRCSPRSGDLSVYWYQQSLDQGLQFLIQYYNGEERAKGNILERFSAQQFPDLHSELNLSSLELGDSALYFCASSAEWGTGAYEQYFGPGTRLTVT.